Each of the 6 T cell receptor beta chains below was sequenced from the same sample in a study of radiation and T cells in renal cell carcinoma. This sample's time point: blood 2 weeks post-SBRT. Treatment described: 15 Gy SBRT to primary tumor, nephrectomy 4 weeks later. The table came from immunoSEQ multiplex PCR; TCRdb's copy has only in-frame clones and leaves some out. Here the sample spans about 60,000 clones, roughly 79% being singletons. This material consisted of blood, taken from a patient whose treatment included radiotherapy and nephrectomy. The receptors stem from a man aged 55 to 69 with renal cell carcinoma.

This clone came up many times. The chain carries TRBV6-5 and TRBJ2-7; the D is unclear. In germline, CDR1 is MNHEY, CDR2 SVGAGI. The CDR3 runs to 14 residues. Trimming stripped 6 bases from V and 0 bases from J, with 12 bases between. CDR3 sequence: CASSDRWSSYEQYV. CDR3 sequence (DNA): TGTGCCAGCAGCGACCGTTGGAGCTCCTACGAGCAGTACGTC.

The J gene is TRBJ2-2, the V gene TRBV5-5; D is perhaps TRBD1 or TRBD2 (5 bases each). CDR3 size: 15 residues. V shed 4 bases and J shed 8 bases, with 18 bases lying between them. Germline lookup yields CDR1 SGHKS and CDR2 YYEKEE (reference sequence). CDR3 in DNA: TGTGCCAGCAGCGGGGGTTTGGCCCTCGCAGGGGAGCTGTTTTTT. As protein: CASSGGLALAGELFF.

The V gene is TRBV5-1, the J gene TRBJ2-6, with 7 bases fitting TRBD1. V shed 2 bases and J 7 bases; nucleotides not matched to a gene: 9. From germline, CDR1 is SGHRS and CDR2 YFSETQ. CDR3 length equals 16 residues. The CDR3 region is CASSLPTGVGANVLTF. The CDR3 DNA follows: TGCGCCAGCAGCTTACCAACAGGGGTAGGTGCCAACGTCCTGACTTTC.

This clone turned up a few times. The chain has TRBV6-6 and TRBJ1-4; the D gene is possibly TRBD1 (5 bases). V was cut by 9 bases and J by 0 bases, with 17 bases left in between. CDR3 length: 16 residues. CDR1 is MNHNY, CDR2 SVGAGI, per germline (reference sequence). The CDR3 DNA reads as TGTGCCAGTTTTGTAGGGGACGTTTCAACTAATGAAAAACTGTTTTTT. Residues: CASFVGDVSTNEKLFF.

This clone was counted a few times. V is TRBV2 and J is TRBJ2-7; D remains ambiguous. In germline, CDR1 is SNHLY, CDR2 FYNNEI. This CDR3 comprises 14 residues. The ends were cut back, 7 bases at V and 2 bases at J, with 15 bases in the middle. The CDR3 sequence is CASMPMLPTYEQYF. For the CDR3, the DNA is TGTGCCAGCATGCCGATGCTACCCACCTACGAGCAGTACTTC.

CDR3 bases: TGTGCCAGCAGTGGACAGGGTTTCTACGAGCAGTACTTC. It yields the protein CASSGQGFYEQYF. The chain is built from TRBV6-1 and TRBJ2-7, with TRBD1 matching 7 bases. Germline V gives CDR1 MNHNS, CDR2 SASEGT. The CDR3 runs 13 residues. V was pared by 4 bases and J by 3 bases, with 3 bases of the junction left unmatched.